Below are 23 T cell receptor beta chains sequenced from a single sample in a study of blood T cell repertoires in COVID-19. The method was immunoSEQ multiplex PCR; TCRdb's version includes in-frame clones alone and lacks a portion of them. The sample holds 200,000 or so clones, around 86% seen once. Sequencing used PBMCs or T cells enriched from blood (not recorded which). Receptor source: a woman aged 40 to 55 with acute COVID-19.

In this sample, this clone turned up a few times. The J gene is TRBJ1-1, the V gene TRBV18, with D unclear. The CDR3 sequence is 11 residues long. Germline values: CDR1 KGHSH, CDR2 LQKENI. V lost 7 bases to trimming and J lost 1 base, with 4 bases between them. CDR3 protein: CASLQNTEAFF. The CDR3 DNA reads as TGTGCCAGCTTACAGAACACTGAAGCTTTCTTT. Complete variable domain (other parts from reference TRBV18 and TRBJ1-1): NAGVMQNPRHLVRRRGQEARLRCSPMKGHSHVYWYRQLPEEGLKFMVYLQKENIIDESGMPKERFSAEFPKEGPSILRIQQVVRGDSAAYFCASLQNTEAFFGQGTRLTVV.

This CDR3 is CASSRTGTGGFGYTF. As DNA, the CDR3 is TGTGCCAGCTCACGAACCGGGACAGGGGGCTTTGGCTACACCTTC. The rearrangement joins TRBV18 to TRBJ1-2; 12 bases line up with TRBD1. CDR1 and CDR2 (germline): KGHSH, LQKENI. The CDR3 covers 15 residues. J was trimmed by 7 bases and V by 4 bases; bases with no gene match: 7. Based on the CDR3 plus reference TRBV18 and TRBJ1-2, the full variable domain is NAGVMQNPRHLVRRRGQEARLRCSPMKGHSHVYWYRQLPEEGLKFMVYLQKENIIDESGMPKERFSAEFPKEGPSILRIQQVVRGDSAAYFCASSRTGTGGFGYTFGSGTRLTVV.

This chain connects TRBV11-2 to TRBJ2-6; D not resolved. V lost 4 bases, J lost 1 base, and 11 bases lay in between. CDR1 SGHAT and CDR2 FQNNGV come from the germline V gene. This CDR3 region has 16 residues. The CDR3 region has the DNA TGTGCCAGCAGCTCTTTAACAGCTTCTGGGGCCAACGTCCTGACTTTC. It translates to CASSSLTASGANVLTF.

This chain connects TRBV9 to TRBJ2-1, with no clear D. The V gene's germline CDR1 is SGDLS and CDR2 YYNGEE. The CDR3 is made up of 12 amino acids. Trimming took 2 bases from V and 3 from J, leaving 3 bases between them. DNA for the CDR3: TGTGCCAGCAGCGTCAGCTACAATGAGCAGTTCTTC. Protein product: CASSVSYNEQFF.

CDR3 in DNA: TGTGCCAGCAGGTCGATCCACCGACACTCCTACGAGCAGTACTTC. Translating gives CASRSIHRHSYEQYF. The chain is built from TRBV11-2 and TRBJ2-7; D is unresolved. Germline V gene lookup returns CDR1 SGHAT and CDR2 FQNNGV. V lost 6 bases, J lost 0 bases, and 15 bases lay in between. This CDR3 is 15 amino acids long.

The chain carries TRBV3-1 (or the pseudogene TRBV3-2) and TRBJ1-1; maybe TRBD1 (5 bases). V gave up 4 bases and J gave up 4 bases, with 13 bases separating them. CDR1 is LGHDT, CDR2 YNNKEL, per germline (reference sequence). The CDR3 is 14 amino acids. The CDR3 sequence is CASSPDSVVTEAFF. CDR3 in DNA: TGTGCCAGCAGCCCAGACAGTGTGGTCACTGAAGCTTTCTTT.

The V call is TRBV6-2 or TRBV6-3, the J call TRBJ2-5; no reliable D call. This CDR3 is 14 amino acids long. Trimming took 0 bases from V and 7 from J, leaving 12 bases between them. Germline CDR1 reads MNHEY; CDR2 reads SVGEGT. CDR3 nucleotide sequence: TGTGCCAGCAGTTACTCTGGCGGTTCGGGGACCCAGTACTTC. Translation gives CASSYSGGSGTQYF.

The chain employs TRBV29-1 and TRBJ1-2; no clear D gene. Germline lookup yields CDR1 SQVTM and CDR2 ANQGSEA. The CDR3 loop spans 10 amino acids. The V end lost 3 bases, the J end lost 10 bases, and 9 bases lay between the germline ends. CDR3 protein: CSVDAADYTF. Written as DNA, the CDR3 is TGCAGCGTTGATGCGGCGGACTACACCTTC.

This sequence joins TRBV29-1 and TRBJ1-1; 9 bases align to TRBD1. Germline V gives CDR1 SQVTM, CDR2 ANQGSEA. This CDR3 is 14 amino acids long. In DNA, the CDR3 is TGCAGTATACCTCGACAGGGGGTTGACACTGAAGCTTTCTTT. Its translation is CSIPRQGVDTEAFF.

A remark on this clone: A much larger clone is a single base away; this may be a read error. The V gene is TRBV7-2, the J gene TRBJ1-3; D is unclear. This CDR3 has 13 residues. Germline assignment: CDR1 SGHTA and CDR2 FQGNSA. V shed 5 bases and J shed 4 bases, with 9 bases lying between them. In DNA form, the CDR3 reads TGTGCCAGCAGCCCGTCCTCGGGAAACACCATATATTTT. It yields the protein CASSPSSGNTIYF.

The chain has TRBV6-5 and TRBJ2-3, with a possible D match to TRBD1 (6 bases). Trimming took 6 bases from V and 2 from J, leaving 12 bases between them. Germline lookup yields CDR1 MNHEY and CDR2 SVGAGI. CDR3 length: 14 amino acids. The CDR3 DNA sequence: TGTGCCAGCAGGAGGACAGACATCACAGATACGCAGTATTTT. Its translation: CASRRTDITDTQYF.

This clone appeared a single time. V gene TRBV11-2 combines with J gene TRBJ2-7; 8 bases align to TRBD1. The CDR3 extends over 13 amino acids. With 7 bases clipped from V and 1 base from J, the junction kept 3 bases outside the gene matches. Germline-derived CDR1 and CDR2 are SGHAT and FQNNGV. CDR3 nucleotide sequence: TGTGCCAGCATGACAGGGGTATCCTACGAGCAGTACTTC. Encoded protein: CASMTGVSYEQYF.

CDR3 in DNA: TGTGCCAGTAGTATTTCCACTAGCGGGGCCGACAATGAGCAGTTCTTC. Encoded protein: CASSISTSGADNEQFF. V gene TRBV19 combines with J gene TRBJ2-1, with 10 bases that match TRBD2. Germline lookup yields CDR1 LNHDA and CDR2 SQIVND (reference sequence). V shed 3 bases, J shed 5 bases, and the junction held 7 bases outside the gene matches. The CDR3 extends over 16 amino acids. The variable domain in full, completed from reference TRBV19 and TRBJ2-1, reads DGGITQSPKYLFRKEGQNVTLSCEQNLNHDAMYWYRQDPGQGLRLIYYSQIVNDFQKGDIAEGYSVSREKKESFPLTVTSAQKNPTAFYLCASSISTSGADNEQFFGPGTRLTVL.

V gene TRBV3-1 (or the pseudogene TRBV3-2) combines with J gene TRBJ2-7; 7 nucleotides align to TRBD1. Trimming at V came to 4 bases and at J to 1 base, leaving 4 bases not matched to a gene. The germline gives CDR1 LGHDT, CDR2 YNNKEL (reference sequence). CDR3 size: 14 residues. DNA of the CDR3: TGTGCCAGCAGCCCGACAGGGAGATCCTACGAGCAGTACTTC. Translated: CASSPTGRSYEQYF.

This rearrangement joins TRBV5-4 to TRBJ1-2; maybe TRBD1 (5 bases). The CDR3 runs to 17 residues. CDR1 is SGHNT, CDR2 YYREEE, per germline (reference sequence). V lost 2 bases and J lost 2, with 19 bases in between. For the CDR3, the DNA is TGTGCCAGCAGCTTATTTGGGCGTCCGTCAGGGAACTATGGCTACACCTTC. Translation gives CASSLFGRPSGNYGYTF.

This clone was picked up a small number of times. The gene calls are TRBV19 and TRBJ1-3, with 7 positions matching TRBD1. Germline V gene lookup returns CDR1 LNHDA and CDR2 SQIVND (reference sequence). V lost 5 bases and J lost 0; bases outside the gene matches: 10. This CDR3 spans 17 amino acids. CDR3 sequence reads: CASSPGTAYFSGNTIYF. CDR3 nucleotides: TGTGCCAGTAGTCCCGGGACAGCCTATTTCTCTGGAAACACCATATATTTT.

The CDR3 DNA is TGTGCCATCAGTGAGTCGGGCGGGGACACTGAAGCTTTCTTT. Translated: CAISESGGDTEAFF. V gene TRBV10-3 combines with J gene TRBJ1-1; D not certain. Per germline, CDR1 ENHRY and CDR2 SYGVKD. This CDR3 contains 14 residues. The V end lost 0 bases, the J end lost 3 bases, and 8 bases lay between the germline ends.

The chain employs TRBV27 and TRBJ1-1; no clear D. Per germline, CDR1 MNHEY and CDR2 SMNVEV (reference sequence). V lost 3 bases to trimming and J lost 2 bases, with 10 bases between them. The CDR3 loop spans 14 amino acids. The CDR3 protein is CASSFGGFNTEAFF. The CDR3, as DNA: TGTGCCAGCAGTTTTGGCGGATTTAACACTGAAGCTTTCTTT.

This sequence joins TRBV9 and TRBJ1-2, with D perhaps matching TRBD1 (6 bases). The ends were cut back, 4 bases at V and 3 bases at J, with 25 bases in the middle. The germline V gene has CDR1 SGDLS and CDR2 YYNGEE. The CDR3 loop spans 18 amino acids. The CDR3 loop reads CASSPEGLWTENYYGYTF. DNA of the CDR3: TGTGCCAGCAGCCCTGAAGGGTTGTGGACAGAAAATTACTATGGCTACACCTTC. The entire variable domain, with the rest obtained from reference TRBV9 and TRBJ1-2, is as follows: DSGVTQTPKHLITATGQRVTLRCSPRSGDLSVYWYQQSLDQGLQFLIQYYNGEERAKGNILERFSAQQFPDLHSELNLSSLELGDSALYFCASSPEGLWTENYYGYTFGSGTRLTVV.

This chain connects TRBV5-5 to TRBJ2-7; D is perhaps TRBD2 (6 bases). Germline values: CDR1 SGHKS, CDR2 YYEKEE (reference sequence). Trimming shortened V by 0 bases and J by 2 bases, and 9 bases separated the two germline ends. CDR3 length: 14 residues. Written as DNA, the CDR3 is TGTGCCAGCAGCTTGGCGGGGGAAACCTACGAGCAGTACGTC. Encoded protein: CASSLAGETYEQYV.

The V call is TRBV5-1, the J call TRBJ1-4; D not resolved. Trimming pared 0 bases from V and 7 bases from J, leaving 13 bases between. Per germline, CDR1 SGHRS and CDR2 YFSETQ. There are 15 residues in the CDR3. The DNA of the CDR3 is TGCGCCAGCAGCTTGGAGAACAGCCTGATTGAAAAACTGTTTTTT. Its translation: CASSLENSLIEKLFF.

The chain is built from TRBV6-5 and TRBJ1-2, with D possibly TRBD1 on 6 matching bases. Trimming took off 2 bases at V and 6 bases at J, with 10 bases between the two ends. The CDR3 spans 13 residues. Germline lookup yields CDR1 MNHEY and CDR2 SVGAGI. The CDR3 region has the DNA TGTGCCAGCAGTTACAGGGGGGGGGATGGCTACACCTTC. Its protein product is CASSYRGGDGYTF.

This clone was detected once. V usage is TRBV6-1 and J usage is TRBJ2-7; D is undetermined. Trimming removed 3 bases from V and 4 bases from J, with 16 bases in between. CDR1 and CDR2 (germline): MNHNS, SASEGT. The CDR3 consists of 15 residues. The CDR3 region is CASSDDERSVYEQYF. CDR3 coding DNA: TGTGCCAGCAGTGACGACGAGAGGAGCGTTTACGAGCAGTACTTC.